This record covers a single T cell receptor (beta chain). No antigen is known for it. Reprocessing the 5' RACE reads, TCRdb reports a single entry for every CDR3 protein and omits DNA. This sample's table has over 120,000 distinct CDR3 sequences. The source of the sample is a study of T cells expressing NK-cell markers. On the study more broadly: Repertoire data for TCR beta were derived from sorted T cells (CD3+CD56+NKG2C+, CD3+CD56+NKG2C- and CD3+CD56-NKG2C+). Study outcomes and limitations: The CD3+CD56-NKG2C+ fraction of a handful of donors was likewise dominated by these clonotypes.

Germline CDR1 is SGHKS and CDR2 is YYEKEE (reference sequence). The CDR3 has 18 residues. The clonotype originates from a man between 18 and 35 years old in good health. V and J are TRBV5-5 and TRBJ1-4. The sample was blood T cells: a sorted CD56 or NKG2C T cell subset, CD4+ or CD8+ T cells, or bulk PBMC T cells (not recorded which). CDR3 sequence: CASSLDGGPRRGDEKLFF.